The 29 T cell receptor beta chains listed next were all sequenced from one sample in a study of cytomegalovirus exposure and HLA in healthy donors. Measured with immunoSEQ multiplex PCR; TCRdb has only the in-frame clones, and not every one. Here the sample spans around 150,000 clones, 70% to 90% being singletons. Sequencing was done on a sample of PBMCs. Receptor source: a man younger than 45 in good health and CMV-seropositive.

The chain is built from TRBV4-1 and TRBJ2-1, with D tentatively TRBD1 (6 bases). This CDR3 is built from 14 residues. Germline values: CDR1 MGHRA, CDR2 YSYEKL. Trimming left V 2 bases short and J 9 bases short, with 14 bases between. The CDR3 spells CASSQLGGRGEQFF. The CDR3 DNA reads TGCGCCAGCAGCCAACTAGGGGGAAGAGGTGAGCAGTTCTTC.

The chain carries TRBV6-5 and TRBJ1-5; perhaps TRBD1 as D (6 bases). The V gene's germline CDR1 is MNHEY and CDR2 SVGAGI. This CDR3 region has 15 residues. V gave up 6 bases and J gave up 2 bases, with 14 bases separating them. The chain's CDR3 is CASRGGGAGNQPQHF. CDR3 coding DNA: TGTGCCAGCAGAGGTGGGGGGGCTGGCAATCAGCCCCAGCATTTT.

The V and J genes are TRBV29-1 and TRBJ1-4, with a weak D call TRBD1 (6 bases). The V gene's germline CDR1 is SQVTM and CDR2 ANQGSEA. The V end was cut by 7 bases, the J end by 8 bases, with 17 bases between. The CDR3 consists of 13 residues. The CDR3 reads CSAWTVGKEKLFF. The CDR3 DNA sequence: TGCAGCGCCTGGACAGTAGGGAAGGAAAAACTGTTTTTT.

V usage is TRBV27 and J usage is TRBJ2-7; 7 nucleotides agree with TRBD1. Trimming removed 0 bases from V and 3 bases from J; junction bases left unmatched: 11. The germline CDR1 and CDR2 sequences are MNHEY and SMNVEV (reference sequence). The CDR3 sequence is 17 residues long. In nucleotides, the CDR3 is TGTGCCAGCAGTTTATCGATACCTCCGGGACAGAACTACGAGCAGTACTTC. Translating it yields CASSLSIPPGQNYEQYF.

The rearrangement joins TRBV5-6 to TRBJ1-1; TRBD1 is a possible D gene (5 bases). This CDR3 contains 14 residues. V was pared by 4 bases and J by 2 bases, with 12 bases between. Per the germline V gene, CDR1 is SGHDT and CDR2 is YYEEEE. The CDR3 bases are TGTGCCAGCAGCGGGCAGGGAGGAAACACTGAAGCTTTCTTT. Amino acid sequence: CASSGQGGNTEAFF.

The chain links TRBV5-1 to TRBJ2-1, with 9 bases lining up with TRBD2. The CDR3 length is 17 residues. The germline V gene encodes CDR1 SGHRS and CDR2 YFSETQ. Unmatched junction bases numbered 13, after V lost 0 bases and J lost 9 bases. CDR3 sequence: CASSLGGWRGGPSEQFF. In nucleotides, the CDR3 is TGCGCCAGCAGCTTGGGTGGGTGGCGGGGGGGGCCTAGTGAGCAGTTCTTC.

In this sample, this clone turned up once. The chain couples TRBV9 to TRBJ1-2; 7 bases agree with TRBD1. The germline V gene encodes CDR1 SGDLS and CDR2 YYNGEE. V lost 4 bases and J lost 3; bases outside the gene matches: 12. This CDR3 comprises 16 residues. CDR3 amino acids: CASSPPMTGKYYGYTF. In nucleotides, the CDR3 is TGTGCCAGCAGCCCCCCGATGACAGGGAAGTACTATGGCTACACCTTC.

The chain combines TRBV5-1 with TRBJ1-6; the D gene is possibly TRBD1 (5 bases). The CDR3 runs to 13 residues. The germline V and J ends were trimmed by 4 bases and 3 bases, with 5 bases remaining between them. Germline V gives CDR1 SGHRS, CDR2 YFSETQ. CDR3 amino acids: CASSDSYNSPLHF. DNA of the CDR3: TGCGCCAGCAGCGACAGCTATAATTCACCCCTCCACTTT.

CDR3: CASRPVVANYGYTF. The CDR3 DNA reads as TGCGCCAGCAGACCTGTGGTAGCTAACTATGGCTACACCTTC. J is TRBJ1-2 and V is TRBV4-1; unclear D gene. Between the trimmed V and J ends, which lost 6 bases and 0 bases, there was a span of 11 bases. Germline V CDR1 and CDR2: MGHRA, YSYEKL. The CDR3 spans 14 residues.

CDR3 residues: CASSANWTRGGAVAKNIQYF. CDR3 nucleotides: TGTGCCAGCAGCGCAAATTGGACTAGAGGGGGGGCGGTCGCCAAAAACATTCAGTACTTC. V usage is TRBV7-4 and J usage is TRBJ2-4; TRBD2 is a possible D gene (7 bases). V shed 5 bases and J shed 1 base, with 27 bases lying between them. This CDR3 has 20 residues. Germline V gene sequence: CDR1 SGHVT, CDR2 SQSDAQ.

The chain links TRBV2 to TRBJ1-2, with TRBD1 matching 8 bases. The junction had 4 bases not matched to a gene; V was cut back by 0 bases and J by 4 bases. The CDR3 totals 15 residues. From germline, CDR1 is SNHLY and CDR2 FYNNEI. CDR3 nucleotides: TGTGCCAGCAGTGAAGCCTTTGGACAGGGCTATGGCTACACCTTC. Encoded protein: CASSEAFGQGYGYTF.

The chain is built from TRBV5-1 and TRBJ1-1, with TRBD1 matching 7 bases. The CDR3 sequence is 15 residues long. The germline V gene encodes CDR1 SGHRS and CDR2 YFSETQ. V gave up 1 base and J gave up 0 bases; unmatched junction bases: 3. In DNA form, the CDR3 reads TGCGCCAGCAGCTTGACAGGGGCCCTGAACACTGAAGCTTTCTTT. Amino acid sequence: CASSLTGALNTEAFF.

The chain carries TRBV10-1 and TRBJ2-7; D gene unclear. V was clipped by 3 bases and J by 0 bases, with 9 bases between them. The CDR3 contains 14 residues. Germline V gene data show CDR1 as WNHNN and CDR2 as SYGVQD (reference sequence). The DNA for the CDR3 is TGCGCCAGCAGTGATCAACAGCACTCCTACGAGCAGTACTTC. It specifies CASSDQQHSYEQYF.

V usage is TRBV14 and J usage is TRBJ2-7; 7 nucleotides line up with TRBD1. V trimming: 4 bases; J trimming: 3 bases; junction bases outside the gene matches: 12. Germline V gives CDR1 SGHDN, CDR2 FVKESK. The CDR3 sequence is 16 residues long. The CDR3: CASSPRTGTASYEQYF. CDR3 nucleotide sequence: TGTGCCAGCAGCCCCCGGACCGGGACAGCGAGCTACGAGCAGTACTTC.

V usage is TRBV6-1 and J usage is TRBJ1-3; D is ambiguous. With 4 bases removed from V and 4 bases from J, the gap between germline ends came to 17 bases. CDR3 length equals 16 residues. Germline V gene data show CDR1 as MNHNS and CDR2 as SASEGT. The CDR3 is CASSADPSLAGNTIYF. The CDR3 nucleotides are TGTGCCAGCAGTGCCGACCCGTCTTTAGCCGGAAACACCATATATTTT.

The V gene is TRBV5-1, the J gene TRBJ2-5, with 7 positions matching TRBD1. CDR3 length equals 14 residues. Trimming cost V 7 bases and J 5 bases; bases outside gene matches: 11. Germline CDR1 is SGHRS and CDR2 is YFSETQ. In nucleotides, the CDR3 is TGCGCCAGCGTCCGGGACAGAACGGGGGAGACCCAGTACTTC. Translated: CASVRDRTGETQYF. Based on the CDR3 plus reference TRBV5-1 and TRBJ2-5, the full variable domain is KAGVTQTPRYLIKTRGQQVTLSCSPISGHRSVSWYQQTPGQGLQFLFEYFSETQRNKGNFPGRFSGRQFSNSRSEMNVSTLELGDSALYLCASVRDRTGETQYFGPGTRLLVL.

The chain joins TRBV5-1 to TRBJ2-1; tentatively, D is TRBD1 (5 bases). This CDR3 comprises 14 residues. Per the germline V gene, CDR1 is SGHRS and CDR2 is YFSETQ. Trimming took 0 bases from V and 6 from J, leaving 10 bases between them. The CDR3 spells CASSLVAGFNEQFF. The CDR3 DNA sequence: TGCGCCAGCAGCTTGGTTGCAGGGTTCAATGAGCAGTTCTTC. Looking up the rest from reference TRBV5-1 and TRBJ2-1 gives the full variable domain: KAGVTQTPRYLIKTRGQQVTLSCSPISGHRSVSWYQQTPGQGLQFLFEYFSETQRNKGNFPGRFSGRQFSNSRSEMNVSTLELGDSALYLCASSLVAGFNEQFFGPGTRLTVL.

V is TRBV18 and J is TRBJ2-7; the match to TRBD1 covers 8 bases. This CDR3 region has 14 residues. V dropped 3 bases and J dropped 1; count of bases not matched to a gene: 2. The germline CDR1 and CDR2 sequences are KGHSH and LQKENI. CDR3 sequence (DNA): TGTGCCAGCTCACCCACAGGGGGGTCCTACGAGCAGTACTTC. Encoded protein: CASSPTGGSYEQYF.

The chain uses TRBV6-1 and TRBJ2-2; D perhaps matches TRBD2 (6 bases). The CDR3 loop spans 13 amino acids. Per germline, CDR1 MNHNS and CDR2 SASEGT. V was cut by 9 bases and J by 6 bases, with 14 bases left in between. CDR3: CARGGREAGELFF. The DNA of the CDR3 is TGTGCCAGAGGTGGCAGGGAGGCCGGGGAGCTGTTTTTT.

The chain couples TRBV4-3 to TRBJ1-2, with TRBD1 matching over 9 bases. This CDR3 region has 14 residues. Germline V gene lookup returns CDR1 LGHNA and CDR2 YSLEER. The ends lost 4 bases at V and 4 bases at J; junction bases unmatched: 4. The CDR3 is CASSLGTGSYGYTF. The CDR3 nucleotides read TGCGCCAGCAGCCTTGGGACAGGGAGCTATGGCTACACCTTC.

The V call is TRBV7-9, the J call TRBJ1-4; D not resolved. V was clipped by 8 bases and J by 7 bases, with 11 bases between them. The CDR3 has 12 amino acids. Germline lookup yields CDR1 SEHNR and CDR2 FQNEAQ (reference sequence). The CDR3: CASLTAGEKLFF. The CDR3 DNA follows: TGTGCCAGCCTGACTGCGGGTGAAAAACTGTTTTTT. Full variable domain (rest looked up from reference TRBV7-9 and TRBJ1-4): DTGVSQNPRHKITKRGQNVTFRCDPISEHNRLYWYRQTLGQGPEFLTYFQNEAQLEKSRLLSDRFSAERPKGSFSTLEIQRTEQGDSAMYLCASLTAGEKLFFGSGTQLSVL.

The chain has TRBV19 and TRBJ1-3, with TRBD1 matching 7 bases. V lost 5 bases and J lost 0; bases outside the gene matches: 10. Germline assignment: CDR1 LNHDA and CDR2 SQIVND (reference sequence). The CDR3 runs 17 residues. The CDR3, as DNA: TGTGCCAGTAGTGCCTTCGACAGGGTGTTCTCTGGAAACACCATATATTTT. Amino acid sequence: CASSAFDRVFSGNTIYF.

V is TRBV7-2 and J is TRBJ1-1; D is possibly TRBD1 (5 bases). V lost 7 bases and J 3 bases, leaving 18 bases between the germline ends. Germline V CDR1 and CDR2: SGHTA, FQGNSA. This CDR3 is built from 15 residues. CDR3 protein: CASTPLGQGDTEAFF. CDR3 DNA sequence: TGTGCCAGCACCCCTCTAGGTCAGGGTGACACTGAAGCTTTCTTT.

This clone occurred once. This sequence joins TRBV30 and TRBJ1-1; 7 bases line up with TRBD1. The CDR3 is 16 amino acids. Per germline, CDR1 GTSNPN and CDR2 SVGIG (reference sequence). With 5 bases clipped from V and 4 bases from J, the junction kept 16 bases outside the gene matches. The CDR3 loop is CAWGGTFRGHRTEAFF. CDR3 sequence (DNA): TGTGCCTGGGGTGGGACCTTTAGGGGGCATCGCACTGAAGCTTTCTTT.

This chain links TRBV25-1 with TRBJ2-5; TRBD2 aligns across 8 bases. Germline lookup yields CDR1 MGHDK and CDR2 SYGVNS. The CDR3 runs 14 residues. V lost 7 bases and J lost 2; bases outside the gene matches: 6. This CDR3 is CASNLAGGQETQYF. As DNA, the CDR3 is TGTGCCAGCAATCTAGCGGGCGGACAAGAGACCCAGTACTTC.

The DNA for the CDR3 is TGTGCTAGTGGACAGGGGGCGACAGATACGCAGTATTTT. This codes for CASGQGATDTQYF. The chain recombines TRBV12-5 with TRBJ2-3; 9 nucleotides match TRBD1. Germline lookup yields CDR1 LGHNT and CDR2 FRNRAP. CDR3 length: 13 amino acids. With 6 bases clipped from V and 3 bases from J, the junction kept 1 base outside the gene matches. Using reference TRBV12-5 and TRBJ2-3 for the parts outside the CDR3, the full variable domain is DARVTQTPRHKVTEMGQEVTMRCQPILGHNTVFWYRQTMMQGLELLAYFRNRAPLDDSGMPKDRFSAEMPDATLATLKIQPSEPRDSAVYFCASGQGATDTQYFGPGTRLTVL.

The V gene is TRBV27, the J gene TRBJ1-5; tentatively, D is TRBD1 (6 bases). The CDR3 sequence is 15 residues long. Germline V gene data show CDR1 as MNHEY and CDR2 as SMNVEV (reference sequence). With 5 bases removed from V and 7 bases from J, the gap between germline ends came to 18 bases. The CDR3 region is CASSPFWGLGQPQHF. CDR3 DNA sequence: TGTGCCAGCAGTCCCTTTTGGGGGCTGGGGCAGCCCCAGCATTTT.

V usage is TRBV7-9 and J usage is TRBJ1-2; 11 bases fit TRBD1. V dropped 1 base and J dropped 2; count of bases not matched to a gene: 3. The germline CDR1 and CDR2 sequences are SEHNR and FQNEAQ (reference sequence). The CDR3 totals 16 residues. The CDR3 here is CASSLGGTGGNYGYTF. The CDR3 coding sequence is TGTGCCAGCAGCTTAGGGGGGACAGGGGGAAACTATGGCTACACCTTC.

The CDR3 here is CASSEVAGGYEQYF. In DNA, the CDR3 is TGTGCCAGCAGTGAGGTAGCGGGGGGGTACGAGCAGTACTTC. This chain joins TRBV27 and TRBJ2-7, with TRBD2 matching over 11 bases. Germline values: CDR1 MNHEY, CDR2 SMNVEV (reference sequence). The V gene end was trimmed by 5 bases and the J gene end by 4 bases; junction bases not matched to a gene: 4. The CDR3 runs 14 residues.